This TCR beta chain was identified during a study of blood T cells in healthy people across ages. Primed by a sample-barcoded 5' primer and a J-beta primer mix, a second PCR proceeded for about 7 to 11 cycles. Each CDR3 protein gets one entry after TCRdb re-called the 5' RACE reads with MiXCR. Altogether around 990,000 distinct CDR3 sequences are present, about two fifths being singletons, with the ten largest covering under 15%. V was clipped by 1 base and J by 11 bases, with 14 bases between them. In germline, CDR1 is LGHNA, CDR2 YNFKEQ. The CDR3 has 13 amino acids. Specimen: blood. This chain connects TRBV4-2 to TRBJ2-5; D gene uncertain. This TCR was recovered from a man between 18 and 29 years old in good health. The chain's CDR3 is CASSQVGNYGQYF. CDR3 DNA sequence: TGTGCCAGCAGCCAAGTGGGAAACTACGGGCAGTACTTC.